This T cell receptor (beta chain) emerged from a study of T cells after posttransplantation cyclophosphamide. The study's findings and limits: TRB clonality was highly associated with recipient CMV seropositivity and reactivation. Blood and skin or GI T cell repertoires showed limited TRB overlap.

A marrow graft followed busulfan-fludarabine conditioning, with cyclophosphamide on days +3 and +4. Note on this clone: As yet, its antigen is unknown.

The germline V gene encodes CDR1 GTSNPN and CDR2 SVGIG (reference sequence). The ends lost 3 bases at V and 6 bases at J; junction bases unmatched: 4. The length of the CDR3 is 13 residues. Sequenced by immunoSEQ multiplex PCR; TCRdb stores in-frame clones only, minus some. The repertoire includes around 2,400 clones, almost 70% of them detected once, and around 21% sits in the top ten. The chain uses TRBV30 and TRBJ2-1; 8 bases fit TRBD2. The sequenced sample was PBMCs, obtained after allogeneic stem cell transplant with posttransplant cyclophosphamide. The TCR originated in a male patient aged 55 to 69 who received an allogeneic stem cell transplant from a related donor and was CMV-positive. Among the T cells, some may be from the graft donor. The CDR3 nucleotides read TGTGCCTGGAGAGCTAGCGGGCCCAATGAGCAGTTCTTC. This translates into CAWRASGPNEQFF. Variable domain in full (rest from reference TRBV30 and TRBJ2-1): SQTIHQWPATLVQPVGSPLSLECTVEGTSNPNLYWYRQAAGRGLQLLFYSVGIGQISSEVPQNLSASRPQDRQFILSSKKLLLSDSGFYLCAWRASGPNEQFFGPGTRLTVL.